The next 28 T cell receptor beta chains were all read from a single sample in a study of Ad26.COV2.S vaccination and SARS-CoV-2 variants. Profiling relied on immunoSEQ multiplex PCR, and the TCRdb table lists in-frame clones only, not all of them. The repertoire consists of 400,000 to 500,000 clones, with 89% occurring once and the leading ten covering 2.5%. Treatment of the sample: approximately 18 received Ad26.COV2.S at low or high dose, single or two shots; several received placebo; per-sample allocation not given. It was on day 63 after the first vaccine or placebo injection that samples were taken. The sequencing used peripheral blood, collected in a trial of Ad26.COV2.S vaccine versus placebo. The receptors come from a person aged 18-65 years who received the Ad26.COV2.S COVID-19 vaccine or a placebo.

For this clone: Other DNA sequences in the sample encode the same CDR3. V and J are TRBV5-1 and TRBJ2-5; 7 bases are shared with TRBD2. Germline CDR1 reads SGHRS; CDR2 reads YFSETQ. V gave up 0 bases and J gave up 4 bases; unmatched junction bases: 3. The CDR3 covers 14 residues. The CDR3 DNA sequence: TGCGCCAGCAGCTTGGTCAGGGAGGGAGAGACCCAGTACTTC. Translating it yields CASSLVREGETQYF.

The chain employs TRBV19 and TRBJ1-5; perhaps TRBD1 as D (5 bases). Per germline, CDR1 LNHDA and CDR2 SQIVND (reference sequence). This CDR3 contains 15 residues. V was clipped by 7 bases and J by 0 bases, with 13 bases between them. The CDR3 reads CASNLGRVSNQPQHF. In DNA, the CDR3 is TGTGCCAGTAACCTGGGACGGGTTAGCAATCAGCCCCAGCATTTT.

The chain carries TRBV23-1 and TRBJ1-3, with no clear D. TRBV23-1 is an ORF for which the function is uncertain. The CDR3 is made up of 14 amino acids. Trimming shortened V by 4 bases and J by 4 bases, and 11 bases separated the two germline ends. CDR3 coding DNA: TGCGCCAGCAGTCCTGGAGGCTCCGGAAACACCATATATTTT. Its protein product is CASSPGGSGNTIYF.

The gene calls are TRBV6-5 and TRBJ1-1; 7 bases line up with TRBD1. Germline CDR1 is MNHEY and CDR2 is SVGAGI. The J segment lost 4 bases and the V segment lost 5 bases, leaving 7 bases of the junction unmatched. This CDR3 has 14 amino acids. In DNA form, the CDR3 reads TGTGCCAGCAGTACGAGACAGGGTCTCACTGAAGCTTTCTTT. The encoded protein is CASSTRQGLTEAFF.

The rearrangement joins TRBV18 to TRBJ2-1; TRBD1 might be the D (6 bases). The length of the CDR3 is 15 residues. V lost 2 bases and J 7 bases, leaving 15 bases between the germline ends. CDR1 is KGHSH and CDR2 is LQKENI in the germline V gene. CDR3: CASSPTTGSRNEQFF. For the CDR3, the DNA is TGTGCCAGCTCACCAACCACAGGGTCTAGGAATGAGCAGTTCTTC.

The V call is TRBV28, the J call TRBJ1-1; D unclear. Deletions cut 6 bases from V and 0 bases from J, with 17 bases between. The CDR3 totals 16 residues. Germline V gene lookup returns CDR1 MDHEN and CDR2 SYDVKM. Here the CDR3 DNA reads TGTGCCAGCAGCCACGCTGAACGGGTAATGAACACTGAAGCTTTCTTT. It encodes CASSHAERVMNTEAFF.

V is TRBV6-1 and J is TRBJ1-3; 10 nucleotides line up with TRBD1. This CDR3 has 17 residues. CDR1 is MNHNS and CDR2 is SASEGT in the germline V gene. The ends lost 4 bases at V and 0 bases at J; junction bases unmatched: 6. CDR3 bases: TGTGCCAGCAGTGTGCCGGGACAGGGGTTCTCTGGAAACACCATATATTTT. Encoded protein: CASSVPGQGFSGNTIYF.

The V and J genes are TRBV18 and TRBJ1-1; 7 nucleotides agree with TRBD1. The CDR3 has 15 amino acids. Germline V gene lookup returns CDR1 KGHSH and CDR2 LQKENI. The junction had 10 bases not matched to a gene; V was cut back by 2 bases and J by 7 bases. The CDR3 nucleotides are TGTGCCAGCTCACCATCCGAACAGGGGTTGAGTGAAGCTTTCTTT. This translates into CASSPSEQGLSEAFF. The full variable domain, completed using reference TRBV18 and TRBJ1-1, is NAGVMQNPRHLVRRRGQEARLRCSPMKGHSHVYWYRQLPEEGLKFMVYLQKENIIDESGMPKERFSAEFPKEGPSILRIQQVVRGDSAAYFCASSPSEQGLSEAFFGQGTRLTVV.

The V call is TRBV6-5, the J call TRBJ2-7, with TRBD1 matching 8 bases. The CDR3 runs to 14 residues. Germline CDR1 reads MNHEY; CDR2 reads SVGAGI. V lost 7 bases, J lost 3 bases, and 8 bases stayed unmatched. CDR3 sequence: CASTGQTGVYEQYF. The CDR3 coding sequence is TGTGCCAGCACCGGGCAGACAGGGGTCTACGAGCAGTACTTC.

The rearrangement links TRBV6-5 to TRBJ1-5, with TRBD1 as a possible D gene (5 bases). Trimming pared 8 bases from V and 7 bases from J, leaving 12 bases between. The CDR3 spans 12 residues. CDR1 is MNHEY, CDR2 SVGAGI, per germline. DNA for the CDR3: TGTGCCAGCGGGGGGGGTTCCCAGCCCCAGCATTTT. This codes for CASGGGSQPQHF.

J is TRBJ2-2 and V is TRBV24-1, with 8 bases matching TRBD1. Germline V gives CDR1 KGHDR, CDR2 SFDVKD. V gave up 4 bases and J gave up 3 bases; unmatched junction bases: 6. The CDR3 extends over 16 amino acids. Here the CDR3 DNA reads TGTGCCACCAGTGAGCCTGGACAGGGATACACCGGGGAGCTGTTTTTT. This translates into CATSEPGQGYTGELFF.

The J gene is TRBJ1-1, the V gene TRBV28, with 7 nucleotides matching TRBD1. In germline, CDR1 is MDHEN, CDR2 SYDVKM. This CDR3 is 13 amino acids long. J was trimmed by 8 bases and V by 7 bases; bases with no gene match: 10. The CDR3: CASTKLDREEAFF. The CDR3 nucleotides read TGTGCCAGCACCAAGCTTGACAGGGAAGAAGCTTTCTTT.

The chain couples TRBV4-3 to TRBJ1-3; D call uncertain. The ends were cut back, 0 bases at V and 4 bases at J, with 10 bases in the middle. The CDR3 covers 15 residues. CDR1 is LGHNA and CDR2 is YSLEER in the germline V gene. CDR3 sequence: CASSQELFRGNTIYF. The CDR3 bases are TGCGCCAGCAGCCAAGAGCTTTTCAGAGGAAACACCATATATTTT.

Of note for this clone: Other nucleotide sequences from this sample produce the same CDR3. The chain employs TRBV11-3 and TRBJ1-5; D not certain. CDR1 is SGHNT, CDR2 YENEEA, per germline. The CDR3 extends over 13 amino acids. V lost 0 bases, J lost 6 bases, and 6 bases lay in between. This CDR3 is CASSLEGGQPQHF. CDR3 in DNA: TGTGCCAGCAGCTTAGAGGGCGGTCAGCCCCAGCATTTT.

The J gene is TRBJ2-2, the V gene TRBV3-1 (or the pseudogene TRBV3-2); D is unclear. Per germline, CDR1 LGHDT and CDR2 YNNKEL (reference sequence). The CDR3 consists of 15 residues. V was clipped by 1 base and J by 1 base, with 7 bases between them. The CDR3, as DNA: TGTGCCAGCAGCCAAGGACAAGTGAACACCGGGGAGCTGTTTTTT. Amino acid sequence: CASSQGQVNTGELFF.

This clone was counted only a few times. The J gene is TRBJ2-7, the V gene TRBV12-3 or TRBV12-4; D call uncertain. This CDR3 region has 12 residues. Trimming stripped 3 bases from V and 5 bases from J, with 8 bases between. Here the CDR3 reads CASSFGVNEQYV. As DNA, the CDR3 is TGTGCCAGCAGTTTCGGTGTTAACGAGCAGTACGTC.

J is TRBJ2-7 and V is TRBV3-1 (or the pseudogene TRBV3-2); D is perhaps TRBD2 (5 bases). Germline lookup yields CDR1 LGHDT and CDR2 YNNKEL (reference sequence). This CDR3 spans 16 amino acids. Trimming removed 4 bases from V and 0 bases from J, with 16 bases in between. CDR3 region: CASSPLERKSSYEQYV. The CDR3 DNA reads TGTGCCAGCAGCCCCTTAGAGCGGAAGAGCTCCTACGAGCAGTACGTC.

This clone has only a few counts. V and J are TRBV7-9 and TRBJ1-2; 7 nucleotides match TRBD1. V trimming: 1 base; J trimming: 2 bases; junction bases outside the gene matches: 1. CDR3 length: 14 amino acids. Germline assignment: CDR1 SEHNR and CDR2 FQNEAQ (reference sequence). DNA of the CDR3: TGTGCCAGCAGCTTAGAGACAGGGAACTATGGCTACACCTTC. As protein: CASSLETGNYGYTF.

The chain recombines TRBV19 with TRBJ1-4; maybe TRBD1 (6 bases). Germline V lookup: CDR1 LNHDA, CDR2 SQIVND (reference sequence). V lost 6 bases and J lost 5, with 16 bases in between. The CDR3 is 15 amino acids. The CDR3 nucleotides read TGTGCCAGTAGCGGCGTACAGGGAATCAATGAAAAACTGTTTTTT. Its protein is CASSGVQGINEKLFF. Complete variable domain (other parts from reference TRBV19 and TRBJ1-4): DGGITQSPKYLFRKEGQNVTLSCEQNLNHDAMYWYRQDPGQGLRLIYYSQIVNDFQKGDIAEGYSVSREKKESFPLTVTSAQKNPTAFYLCASSGVQGINEKLFFGSGTQLSVL.

This CDR3 reads CASSYRLAGGLPMSSYEQYV. Here the CDR3 DNA reads TGTGCCAGCAGTTACCGACTAGCGGGAGGGCTCCCCATGAGCTCCTACGAGCAGTACGTC. This sequence joins TRBV6-2 or TRBV6-3 and TRBJ2-7, with 14 bases matching TRBD2. The germline V gene has CDR1 MNHEY and CDR2 SVGEGT. J gave up 0 bases and V 2 bases, and 12 bases lay outside the gene matches. This CDR3 has 20 residues.

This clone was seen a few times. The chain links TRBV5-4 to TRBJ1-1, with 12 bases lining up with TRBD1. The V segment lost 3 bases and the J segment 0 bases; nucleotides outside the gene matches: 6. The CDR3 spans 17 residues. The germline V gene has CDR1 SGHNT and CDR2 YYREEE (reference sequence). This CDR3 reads CASSWRDRGPLNTEAFF. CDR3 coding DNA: TGTGCCAGCAGCTGGCGGGACAGGGGGCCCCTGAACACTGAAGCTTTCTTT.

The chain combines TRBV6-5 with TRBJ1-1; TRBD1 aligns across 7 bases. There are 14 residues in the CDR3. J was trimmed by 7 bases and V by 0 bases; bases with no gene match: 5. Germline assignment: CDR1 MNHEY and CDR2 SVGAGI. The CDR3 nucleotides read TGTGCCAGCAGTTACTCGCCCGGGACAGATGAAGCTTTCTTT. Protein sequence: CASSYSPGTDEAFF.

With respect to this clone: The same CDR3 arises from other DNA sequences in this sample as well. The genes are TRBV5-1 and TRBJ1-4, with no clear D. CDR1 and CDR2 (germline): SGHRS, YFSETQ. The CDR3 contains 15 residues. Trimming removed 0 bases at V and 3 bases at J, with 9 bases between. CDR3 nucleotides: TGCGCCAGCAGCTTGGTATCGGGAGCTAATGAAAAACTGTTTTTT. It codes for CASSLVSGANEKLFF.

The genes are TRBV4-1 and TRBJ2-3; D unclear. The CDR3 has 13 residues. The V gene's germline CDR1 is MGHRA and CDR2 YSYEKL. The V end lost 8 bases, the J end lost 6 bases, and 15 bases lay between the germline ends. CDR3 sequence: CASGRNPSDTQYF. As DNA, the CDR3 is TGCGCCAGCGGAAGGAACCCGTCGGATACGCAGTATTTT.

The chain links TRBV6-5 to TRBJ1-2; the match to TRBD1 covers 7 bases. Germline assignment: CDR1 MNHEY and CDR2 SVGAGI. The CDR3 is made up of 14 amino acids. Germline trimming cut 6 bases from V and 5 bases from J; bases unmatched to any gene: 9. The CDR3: CASRRDRKEYGYTF. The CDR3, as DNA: TGTGCCAGCAGGAGGGACAGAAAGGAGTATGGCTACACCTTC.

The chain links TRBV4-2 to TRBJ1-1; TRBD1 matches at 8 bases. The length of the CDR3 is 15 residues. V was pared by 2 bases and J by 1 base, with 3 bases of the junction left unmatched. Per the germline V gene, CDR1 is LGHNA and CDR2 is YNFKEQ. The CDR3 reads CASSQSGTGNTEAFF. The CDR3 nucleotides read TGTGCCAGCAGCCAATCTGGGACAGGGAACACTGAAGCTTTCTTT.

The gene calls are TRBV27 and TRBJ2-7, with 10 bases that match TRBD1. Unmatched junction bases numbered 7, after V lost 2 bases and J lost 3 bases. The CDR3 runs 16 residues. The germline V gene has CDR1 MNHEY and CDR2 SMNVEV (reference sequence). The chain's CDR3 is CASSLRPGTGDYEQYF. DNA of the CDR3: TGTGCCAGCAGTTTACGTCCCGGGACAGGGGACTACGAGCAGTACTTC.

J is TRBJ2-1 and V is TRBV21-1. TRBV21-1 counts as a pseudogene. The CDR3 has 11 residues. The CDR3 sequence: CASSPTNEQFF. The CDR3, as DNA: TGTGCCAGCAGCCCAACCAATGAGCAGTTCTTC.